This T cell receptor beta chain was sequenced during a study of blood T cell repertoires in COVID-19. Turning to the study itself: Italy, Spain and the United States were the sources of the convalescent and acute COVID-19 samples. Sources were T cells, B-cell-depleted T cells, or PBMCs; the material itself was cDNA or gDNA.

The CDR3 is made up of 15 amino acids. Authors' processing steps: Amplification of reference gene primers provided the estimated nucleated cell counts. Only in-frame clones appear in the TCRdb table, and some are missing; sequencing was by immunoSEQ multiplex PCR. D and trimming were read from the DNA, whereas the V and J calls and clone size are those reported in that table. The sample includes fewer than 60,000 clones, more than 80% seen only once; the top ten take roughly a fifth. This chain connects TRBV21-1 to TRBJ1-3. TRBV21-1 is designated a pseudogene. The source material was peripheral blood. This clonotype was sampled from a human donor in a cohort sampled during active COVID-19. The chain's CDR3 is CASSNRFSSGNTIYF. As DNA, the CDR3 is TGTGCCAGCAGCAATAGATTCTCCTCTGGAAACACCATATATTTT.